A selection of T cell receptor beta chains follows, all from one sample in a study of blood T cell repertoires in COVID-19. Profiling relied on immunoSEQ multiplex PCR, and the TCRdb table lists in-frame clones only, not all of them. The sample contains about 200,000 clones, roughly 90% of which appear only once. The sequenced sample was peripheral blood. The receptors derive from a man aged 55 to 70 with COVID-19, enrolled during active disease. The CDR3 runs from the conserved cysteine through the conserved F or W. The order of the fields is J gene, D gene, V gene, clone size, CDR3 protein, CDR3 DNA. The D gene is left open where the match is weak. A clone size is listed for some rows: how often the clone was seen (once, few, many), or a class if it is expanded.

TRBJ2-7 TRBD2 TRBV2 . CASSEQLAGDGEQYF TGTGCCAGCAGTGAACAGCTAGCGGGAGACGGCGAGCAGTACTTC
TRBJ1-5 TRBD1 TRBV7-9 . CASSPNIGGLNQPQHF TGTGCCAGCAGCCCTAACATAGGGGGCCTCAATCAGCCCCAGCATTTT
TRBJ1-2 TRBD1 TRBV3-1/TRBV3-2 once CASSQTGTGPYGYTF TGTGCCAGCAGCCAAACCGGGACAGGGCCCTATGGCTACACCTTC
TRBJ2-7 . TRBV7-9 few CASSFRDTSYEQYF TGTGCCAGCAGCTTCCGGGACACCTCCTACGAGCAGTACTTC
TRBJ2-7 TRBD1 TRBV5-1 . CASSFQTGEGEQYF TGCGCCAGCAGCTTTCAGACAGGGGAAGGCGAGCAGTACTTC
TRBJ1-2 TRBD1 TRBV5-6 once CASSQDRIYGYTF TGTGCCAGCAGCCAGGACAGGATCTATGGCTACACCTTC
TRBJ1-1 . TRBV19 . CASSIGGLNTEAFF TGTGCCAGTAGTATAGGAGGGCTGAACACTGAAGCTTTCTTT
TRBJ1-1 . TRBV25-1 . CASRAGNTEAFF TGTGCCAGCAGGGCAGGAAACACTGAAGCTTTCTTT
TRBJ1-4 TRBD1 TRBV28 . CASSSNSGGREKLFF TGTGCCAGCAGTTCGAATTCAGGGGGGAGGGAAAAACTGTTTTTT
TRBJ1-1 TRBD1 TRBV6-5 . CASSRDRGLGEAFF TGTGCCAGCAGTCGGGACAGGGGGCTTGGTGAAGCTTTCTTT
TRBJ2-1 TRBD2 TRBV19 few CASSERLAGFMNEQFF TGTGCCAGTAGCGAGAGACTAGCGGGATTCATGAATGAGCAGTTCTTC
TRBJ2-7 TRBD1 TRBV10-3 . CAISVEQGAYEQYF TGTGCCATCAGTGTGGAACAGGGGGCCTACGAGCAGTACTTC
TRBJ1-2 . TRBV29-1 . CSVADYYGYTF TGCAGCGTGGCAGACTACTATGGCTACACCTTC
TRBJ2-3 . TRBV10-2 . CASGGGPDTQYF TGCGCCAGCGGGGGGGGGCCAGATACGCAGTATTTT
TRBJ2-5 TRBD2 TRBV11-3 . CASSLGLAEETQYF TGTGCCAGCAGCTTAGGACTAGCGGAAGAGACCCAGTACTTC
TRBJ1-5 TRBD1 TRBV6-1 . CASSEEFRGRVQPQHF TGTGCCAGCAGTGAGGAGTTCAGGGGGCGAGTTCAGCCCCAGCATTTT
TRBJ1-2 . TRBV5-1 . CASRGPEGYGYTF TGCGCCAGCAGGGGGCCGGAAGGCTATGGCTACACCTTC
TRBJ1-1 . TRBV6-5 . CASSSSGKRGTEAFF TGTGCCAGCAGTTCCTCCGGGAAGCGGGGCACTGAAGCTTTCTTT
TRBJ1-2 . TRBV13 . CASSRTPGGDYGYTF TGTGCCAGCAGCCGCACCCCGGGGGGGGACTATGGCTACACCTTC
TRBJ2-2 TRBD1 TRBV4-1 . CASSQEGQVFTGELFF TGCGCCAGCAGCCAGGAGGGACAGGTTTTCACCGGGGAGCTGTTTTTT
TRBJ1-2 TRBD1 TRBV19 . CASSIRGQGAGGYTF TGTGCCAGTAGTATAAGAGGACAGGGGGCGGGCGGCTACACCTTC
TRBJ2-2 TRBD1 TRBV2 . CASSPRDSRRELFF TGTGCCAGCAGCCCCCGGGACAGCCGGAGGGAGCTGTTTTTT
TRBJ2-6 . TRBV28 . CASSLPQRAGANVLTF TGTGCCAGCAGTTTACCCCAGAGGGCTGGGGCCAACGTCCTGACTTTC
TRBJ2-1 . TRBV7-8 . CASSLDRRDEQFF TGTGCCAGCAGCTTAGATCGGCGGGATGAGCAGTTCTTC
TRBJ1-2 . TRBV7-9 . CASSLQGYGYTF TGTGCCAGCAGCCTTCAGGGTTATGGCTACACCTTC
TRBJ2-2 . TRBV5-1 . CASTSSAEANTGELFF TGCGCCAGCACCTCGTCGGCGGAGGCGAACACCGGGGAGCTGTTTTTT
TRBJ2-7 TRBD2 TRBV27 . CASSLRLAYEQYF TGTGCCAGCAGTCTTCGACTAGCATACGAGCAGTACTTC
TRBJ2-1 TRBD2 TRBV4-2 . CASSRTAGTSEDNEQFF TGTGCCAGCAGCCGAACCGCCGGGACTAGCGAGGACAATGAGCAGTTCTTC
TRBJ1-2 . TRBV6-1 . CASSEGPGVNYGYTF TGTGCCAGCAGTGAAGGGCCGGGAGTTAACTATGGCTACACCTTC
TRBJ2-1 . TRBV7-9 once CASNYPGLNNEQFF TGTGCCAGCAACTACCCAGGACTGAACAATGAGCAGTTCTTC
TRBJ2-5 TRBD2 TRBV19 . CASSKVARGSGETQYF TGTGCCAGTAGCAAGGTCGCGCGGGGGTCGGGTGAGACCCAGTACTTC
TRBJ1-1 . TRBV5-1 . CASTVGERLNTEAFF TGCGCCAGTACCGTCGGGGAACGGCTGAACACTGAAGCTTTCTTT
TRBJ2-1 . TRBV7-2 . CASSLEVGGREQFF TGTGCCAGCAGCTTAGAGGTGGGGGGGCGCGAGCAGTTCTTC
TRBJ2-3 . TRBV28 . CASSSLVQYTDTQYF TGTGCCAGCAGTTCTCTGGTACAGTACACAGATACGCAGTATTTT
TRBJ2-1 TRBD2 TRBV27 . CASSFRVTSGLVGYNEQFF TGTGCCAGCAGTTTCCGGGTTACTAGCGGGCTTGTCGGATACAATGAGCAGTTCTTC
TRBJ2-2 . TRBV11-2 . CASSPGGEGGNTGELFF TGTGCCAGCAGCCCAGGGGGTGAGGGGGGCAACACCGGGGAGCTGTTTTTT
TRBJ2-7 TRBD2 TRBV7-8 . CASSKRGGRYEQYF TGTGCCAGCAGCAAGCGGGGGGGCCGCTACGAGCAGTACTTC
TRBJ1-2 . TRBV5-1 . CASSSHGGDYGYTF TGCGCCAGCAGCTCCCACGGGGGGGACTATGGCTACACCTTC
TRBJ2-1 . TRBV5-6 . CASSPGSDRDYYNEQFF TGTGCCAGCAGCCCCGGGTCGGACCGCGACTACTACAATGAGCAGTTCTTC
TRBJ1-5 . TRBV21-1 . CASSKVKYLYRTSNQPQHF TGTGCCAGCAGCAAGGTCAAGTATTTGTACAGGACTAGCAATCAGCCCCAGCATTTT
TRBJ2-2 TRBD1 TRBV2 . CASRQYGTGSAGELFF TGTGCCAGCAGGCAGTACGGGACAGGGTCCGCCGGGGAGCTGTTTTTT
TRBJ2-7 TRBD2 TRBV3-1/TRBV3-2 once CASSQTTSGTYEQYF TGTGCCAGCAGCCAAACTACTAGCGGGACTTACGAGCAGTACTTC
TRBJ1-2 . TRBV6-6 once CASHRDTLNYGYTF TGTGCCAGCCACAGGGACACACTTAACTATGGCTACACCTTC
TRBJ1-2 . TRBV30 few CAWSRSYGYTF TGTGCCTGGAGTCGCAGCTATGGCTACACCTTC
TRBJ2-1 TRBD2 TRBV5-1 . CASKKLAGDSIEQFF TGCGCCAGCAAAAAACTAGCGGGAGATTCTATTGAGCAGTTCTTC
TRBJ2-3 . TRBV30 . CAAKGKGADTQYF TGTGCCGCTAAAGGGAAGGGAGCAGATACGCAGTATTTT
TRBJ2-5 . TRBV21-1 few CASSKVHIPYQETQYF TGTGCCAGCAGCAAAGTCCACATCCCGTACCAAGAGACCCAGTACTTC
TRBJ2-3 . TRBV14 . CASSQDREYTDTQYF TGTGCCAGCAGCCAAGACAGGGAATACACAGATACGCAGTATTTT
TRBJ1-6 . TRBV4-3 . CASSQEQNSPLHF TGCGCCAGCAGCCAAGAACAGAATTCACCCCTCCACTTT
TRBJ1-2 . TRBV5-1 . CASSLQGGDLNYGYTF TGCGCCAGCAGCCTCCAAGGTGGAGACCTCAACTATGGCTACACCTTC
TRBJ2-1 . TRBV7-3 once CASSPQGVYNEQFF TGTGCCAGCAGTCCTCAAGGGGTGTACAATGAGCAGTTCTTC
TRBJ2-7 TRBD1 TRBV10-3 . CAIRDSGTEYGSPYEQYF TGTGCCATCAGGGATTCCGGGACAGAATATGGTTCCCCCTACGAGCAGTACTTC
TRBJ2-7 . TRBV7-9 . CASSPSGHPYYEQYF TGTGCCAGCAGCCCATCGGGACACCCGTACTACGAGCAGTACTTC
TRBJ2-1 . TRBV19 . CASSMLVVYNEQFF TGTGCCAGTAGTATGTTAGTTGTATACAATGAGCAGTTCTTC
TRBJ1-4 . TRBV3-1/TRBV3-2 . CASSRQGTTNEKLFF TGTGCCAGCAGCCGCCAGGGGACAACTAATGAAAAACTGTTTTTT
TRBJ1-1 TRBD1 TRBV3-1/TRBV3-2 . CASSQDTGGQAFF TGTGCCAGCAGCCAAGATACAGGGGGGCAAGCTTTCTTT
TRBJ2-7 . TRBV9 . CASSVDGTNSYEQYF TGTGCCAGCAGCGTAGATGGGACAAACTCCTACGAGCAGTACTTC
TRBJ1-4 TRBD1 TRBV18 . CASSPPTGQGPNEKLFF TGTGCCAGCTCACCACCGACGGGACAGGGGCCTAATGAAAAACTGTTTTTT
TRBJ2-1 TRBD2 TRBV19 . CASNAGGRGNEQFF TGTGCCAGTAATGCGGGAGGGCGGGGGAATGAGCAGTTCTTC